The source of this T cell receptor beta chain is a study of T-cell memory formation after mild COVID-19. Study-wide results and limits: Pre-infection memory already had some responding clones, implying cross-reactive memory joined. CD4/CD8 balance characterized clones contracting day 15 to 85, and CD4+ skew characterized later expanders.

With regard to this clonotype: Its antigen remains unknown.

Germline V CDR1 and CDR2: MNHEY, SVGEGT. V lost 2 bases to trimming and J lost 5 bases; unmatched junction nucleotides: 4. This CDR3 is 14 amino acids long. Constant-segment primers served in 5'RACE that generated TCR alpha and TCR beta cDNA libraries bearing sample barcodes and UMIs. TCRdb analysed the 5' RACE reads with MiXCR anew, one entry per CDR3 protein. The sample records under 650,000 distinct CDR3 sequences, approximately 18% being singletons. V and J are TRBV6-2 or TRBV6-3 and TRBJ1-1; 8 bases line up with TRBD1. The sequenced material came from PBMCs or a T cell subset sorted from them (not recorded which). This TCR came from an adult woman who had mild COVID-19 (a few samples of this study predate the infection). Cell type and time point are not known. The CDR3 loop reads CASSYSRGQTEAFF. DNA of the CDR3: TGTGCCAGCAGTTACAGCAGGGGGCAAACTGAAGCTTTCTTT.